This T cell receptor (beta chain) was identified in a study of blood T cell repertoires in COVID-19 (dated by TCRdb to 2018 to 2021). Context from the whole study: Samples covering the acute and convalescent phases of COVID-19 were provided by collaborators in the United States, Italy and Spain. Where available, HLA class I and class II types were obtained from metadata supplied by the sample provider rather than from assay-based typing. A freely available public database, intended as a resource for researchers studying the immune response to SARS-CoV-2, is where the repertoires were released. The samples were drawn from the first 160 participants of the ongoing ImmuneRACE study and from 1,254 subjects provided by 6 global collaborators. Subjects who had been exposed to COVID-19, were actively infected with it, or had recovered from it provided the deeply sampled blood TCRbeta repertoires that made up the dataset. Sample metadata almost always included a de-identified subject ID, COVID-19 status, age in years and sex. The material from the prospective study consisted of cDNA or gDNA derived from T cells, B-cell-depleted T cells, or PBMCs.

TCRbeta CDR3 regions were amplified from genomic DNA using the immunoSEQ Assay, a bias-controlled multiplex PCR. The study's own analysis went as follows. Nucleated cell counts per sample were estimated from amplification of reference gene primers within the assay. To quantify the absolute abundance of each unique TCRbeta CDR3 rearrangement, sequence reads were collapsed and filtered. For each sample, productive Simpson clonality was calculated by taking the square root of Simpson's diversity index across productive rearrangements. The table comes from immuneACCESS by way of TCRdb, which keeps in-frame sequences with V and J called. Part of the clones is missing from these tables; in studies checked, under half for an unresolved V gene and the rest for unknown reasons. V, J and clone size are taken as reported in that table, and D and trimming were inferred from the DNA itself. The sample table lists 80,000 to 95,000 clones, about 87% of them with a count of one. Roughly a sixth of the sample is held by the ten biggest clonotypes.

The germline V gene (reference sequence) sets CDR1 to GTSNPN and CDR2 to SVGIG. V and J lose 1 base and 5 bases, and a span of 11 bases separates them. The CDR3, cysteine through phenylalanine, is 13 amino acids long. Solely the CDR3 DNA is kept, with 39 bases framed from the first base. Each collaborating institution followed its own protocols to collect whole blood in K2EDTA tubes. Collaborator samples were shipped for TCRbeta analysis as frozen whole blood, isolated PBMCs, or DNA extracted from either sample type. Comments on this clone: Its cognate antigen has yet to be identified. Base qualities are missing; no much larger clone stands one base away.

What the authors observed across the whole study: How much clinical and demographic metadata was included differed by source and by participant, and the metadata was provided uncurated.

The TCR sequence derives from a human donor in a cohort sampled during active COVID-19. Recombination joined TRBV30 with TRBJ1-2; TRBD1 is possibly the D segment (5 matching bases). Material: peripheral blood. The CDR3 reads CAWSAGLRYGYTF. The DNA is as follows: TGTGCCTGGAGTGCGGGACTACGGTATGGCTACACCTTC.